This record looks at one T cell receptor (beta chain) sequence and its context. The sample belongs to a study of T cell responses to AZD1222 COVID-19 vaccine. TCRdb's table, derived via immunoSEQ multiplex PCR, lists solely in-frame clones and lacks some. This table has roughly 93,000 clones, 80% to 90% appearing once. The CDR3 has 15 amino acids. The germline V gene has CDR1 LGHDT and CDR2 YNNKEL (reference sequence). The V gene end was trimmed by 4 bases and the J gene end by 5 bases; junction bases not matched to a gene: 10. Specimen: peripheral blood, collected on day 0 of AZD1222 vaccination. This TCR was recovered from an adult in good health. This chain connects TRBV3-1 (or the pseudogene TRBV3-2) to TRBJ2-7, with TRBD1 matching over 8 bases. This chain's CDR3 is CASSPTVDRVNEQYF. The CDR3 region has the DNA TGTGCCAGCAGCCCAACCGTGGACAGGGTGAACGAGCAGTACTTC.